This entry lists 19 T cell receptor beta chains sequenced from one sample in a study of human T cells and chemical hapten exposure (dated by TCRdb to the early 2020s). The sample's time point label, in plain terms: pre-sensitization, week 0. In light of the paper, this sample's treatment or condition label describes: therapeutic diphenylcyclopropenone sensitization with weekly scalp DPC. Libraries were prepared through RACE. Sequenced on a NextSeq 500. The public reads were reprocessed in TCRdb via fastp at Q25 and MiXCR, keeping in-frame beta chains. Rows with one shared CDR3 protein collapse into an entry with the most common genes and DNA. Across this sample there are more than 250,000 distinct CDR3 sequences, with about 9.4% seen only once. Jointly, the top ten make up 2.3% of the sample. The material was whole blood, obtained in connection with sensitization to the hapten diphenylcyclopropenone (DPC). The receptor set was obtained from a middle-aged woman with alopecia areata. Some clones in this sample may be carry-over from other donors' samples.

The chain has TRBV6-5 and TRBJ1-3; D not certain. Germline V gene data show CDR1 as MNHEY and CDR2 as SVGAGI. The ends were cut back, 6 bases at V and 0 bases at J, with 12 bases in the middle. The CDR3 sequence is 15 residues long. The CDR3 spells CASRPTGFSGNTIYF. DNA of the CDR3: TGTGCCAGCAGACCAACGGGATTCTCTGGAAACACCATATATTTT.

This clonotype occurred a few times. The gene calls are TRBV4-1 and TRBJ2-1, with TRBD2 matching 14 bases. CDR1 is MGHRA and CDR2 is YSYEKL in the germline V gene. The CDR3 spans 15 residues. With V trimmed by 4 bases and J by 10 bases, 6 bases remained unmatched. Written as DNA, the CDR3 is TGCGCCAGCAGCCCGGGACTAGCGGGAGTATCCGAGCAGTTCTTC. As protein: CASSPGLAGVSEQFF.

As DNA, the CDR3 is TGTGCCAGCAGTCTTTTTGCGGGGCAGCAGTTCTTC. Its protein is CASSLFAGQQFF. The rearrangement joins TRBV6-5 to TRBJ2-1; weak D call: TRBD2 (6 bases). The CDR3 loop spans 12 amino acids. From germline, CDR1 is MNHEY and CDR2 SVGAGI. V shed 5 bases and J shed 11 bases, with 13 bases lying between them.

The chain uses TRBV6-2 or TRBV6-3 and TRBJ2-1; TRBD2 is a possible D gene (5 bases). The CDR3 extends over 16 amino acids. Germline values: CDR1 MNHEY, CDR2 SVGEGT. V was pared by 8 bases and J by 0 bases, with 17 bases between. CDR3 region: CASLGLLASSYNEQFF. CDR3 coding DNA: TGTGCCAGCTTAGGACTTTTAGCGAGCTCCTACAATGAGCAGTTCTTC.

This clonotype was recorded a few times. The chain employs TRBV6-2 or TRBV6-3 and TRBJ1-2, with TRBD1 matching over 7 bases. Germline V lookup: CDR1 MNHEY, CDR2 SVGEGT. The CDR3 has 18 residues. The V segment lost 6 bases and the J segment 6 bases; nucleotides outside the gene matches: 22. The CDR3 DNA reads TGTGCCAGCAGAACCGGCCTACAGGGGTCGGGGGTCCTTCATGGCTACACCTTC. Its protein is CASRTGLQGSGVLHGYTF.

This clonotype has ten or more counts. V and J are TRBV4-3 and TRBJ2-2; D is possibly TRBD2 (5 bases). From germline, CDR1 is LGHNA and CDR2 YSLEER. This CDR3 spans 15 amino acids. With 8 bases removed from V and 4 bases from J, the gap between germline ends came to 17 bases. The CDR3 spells CASGTAGGFTGELFF. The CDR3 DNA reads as TGCGCCAGCGGTACCGCAGGCGGGTTCACCGGGGAGCTGTTTTTT.

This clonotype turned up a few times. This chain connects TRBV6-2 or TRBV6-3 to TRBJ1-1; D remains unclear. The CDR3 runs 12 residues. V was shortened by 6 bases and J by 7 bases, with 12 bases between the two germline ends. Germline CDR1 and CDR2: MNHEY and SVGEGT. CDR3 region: CASRTIDIEAFF. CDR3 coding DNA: TGTGCCAGCAGGACTATTGACATTGAAGCTTTCTTT.

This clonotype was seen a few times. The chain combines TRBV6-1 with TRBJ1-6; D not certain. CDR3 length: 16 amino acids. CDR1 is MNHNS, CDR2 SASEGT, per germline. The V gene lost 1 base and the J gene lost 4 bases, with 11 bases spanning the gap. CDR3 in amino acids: CASSEGVGNYNSPLHF. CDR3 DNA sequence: TGTGCCAGCAGTGAAGGGGTCGGAAATTATAATTCACCCCTCCACTTT.

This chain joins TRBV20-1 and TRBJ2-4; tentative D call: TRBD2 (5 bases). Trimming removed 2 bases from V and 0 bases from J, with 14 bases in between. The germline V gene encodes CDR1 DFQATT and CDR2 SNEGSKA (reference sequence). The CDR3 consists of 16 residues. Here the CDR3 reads CSARYARALAKNIQYF. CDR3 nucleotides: TGCAGTGCTAGATACGCGAGGGCCCTAGCCAAAAACATTCAGTACTTC.

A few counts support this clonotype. As DNA, the CDR3 is TGCAGTGCTAGAGATCAAACCTACGAGCAGTACTTC. It translates to CSARDQTYEQYF. The gene calls are TRBV20-1 and TRBJ2-7; D is unclear. CDR3 length: 12 amino acids. CDR1 and CDR2 from the germline V gene are DFQATT and SNEGSKA (reference sequence). V was shortened by 0 bases and J by 2 bases, with 5 bases between the two germline ends.

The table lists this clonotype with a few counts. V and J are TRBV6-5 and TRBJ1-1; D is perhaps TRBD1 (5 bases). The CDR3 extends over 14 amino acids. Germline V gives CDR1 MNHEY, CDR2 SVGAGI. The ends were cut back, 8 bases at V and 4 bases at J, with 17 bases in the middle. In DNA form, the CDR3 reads TGTGCCAGCGGGGGGAACGGGGCGGCCACTGAAGCTTTCTTT. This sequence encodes CASGGNGAATEAFF.

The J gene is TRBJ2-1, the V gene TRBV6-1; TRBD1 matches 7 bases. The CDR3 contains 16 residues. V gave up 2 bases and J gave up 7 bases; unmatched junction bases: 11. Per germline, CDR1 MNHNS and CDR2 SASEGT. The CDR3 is CASSEFGQASLNEQFF. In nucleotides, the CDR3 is TGTGCCAGCAGTGAATTTGGACAGGCCTCCCTTAATGAGCAGTTCTTC.

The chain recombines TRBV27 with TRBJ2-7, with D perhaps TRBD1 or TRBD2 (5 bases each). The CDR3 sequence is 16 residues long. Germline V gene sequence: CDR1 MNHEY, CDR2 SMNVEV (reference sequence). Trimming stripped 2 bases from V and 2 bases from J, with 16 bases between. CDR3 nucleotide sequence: TGTGCCAGCAGTTTAATTCGTGGGACGGGGACCTACGAGCAGTACTTC. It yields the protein CASSLIRGTGTYEQYF.

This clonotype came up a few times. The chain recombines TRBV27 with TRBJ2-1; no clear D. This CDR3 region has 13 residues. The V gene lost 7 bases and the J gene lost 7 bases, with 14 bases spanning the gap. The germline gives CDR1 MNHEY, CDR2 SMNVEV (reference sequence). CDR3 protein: CASTLLHGNEQFF. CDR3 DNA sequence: TGTGCCAGCACCTTACTACACGGAAATGAGCAGTTCTTC.

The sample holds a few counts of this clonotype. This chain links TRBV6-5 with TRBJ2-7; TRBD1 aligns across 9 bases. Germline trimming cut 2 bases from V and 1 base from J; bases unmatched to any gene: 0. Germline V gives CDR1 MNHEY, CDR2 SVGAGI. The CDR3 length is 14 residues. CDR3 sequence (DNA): TGTGCCAGCAGTTACGACAGGGGGTCCTACGAGCAGTACTTC. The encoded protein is CASSYDRGSYEQYF.

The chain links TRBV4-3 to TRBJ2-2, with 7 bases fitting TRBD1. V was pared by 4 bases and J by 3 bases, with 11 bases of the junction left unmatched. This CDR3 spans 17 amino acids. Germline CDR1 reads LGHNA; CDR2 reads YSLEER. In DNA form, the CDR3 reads TGCGCCAGCAGCCGGGTTCGGACAGGCCTCTACACCGGGGAGCTGTTTTTT. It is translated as CASSRVRTGLYTGELFF.

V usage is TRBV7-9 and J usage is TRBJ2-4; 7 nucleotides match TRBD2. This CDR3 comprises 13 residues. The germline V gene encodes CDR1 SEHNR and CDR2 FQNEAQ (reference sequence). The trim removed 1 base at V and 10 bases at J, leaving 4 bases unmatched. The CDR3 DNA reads TGTGCCAGCAGCTTAGGCGGGGAGGGGATTCAGTACTTC. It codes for CASSLGGEGIQYF.

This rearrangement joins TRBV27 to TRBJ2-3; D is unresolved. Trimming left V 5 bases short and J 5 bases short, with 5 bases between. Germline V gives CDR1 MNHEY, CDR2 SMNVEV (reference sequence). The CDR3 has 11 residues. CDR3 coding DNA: TGTGCCAGCAGTCACGGAGATACGCAGTATTTT. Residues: CASSHGDTQYF.

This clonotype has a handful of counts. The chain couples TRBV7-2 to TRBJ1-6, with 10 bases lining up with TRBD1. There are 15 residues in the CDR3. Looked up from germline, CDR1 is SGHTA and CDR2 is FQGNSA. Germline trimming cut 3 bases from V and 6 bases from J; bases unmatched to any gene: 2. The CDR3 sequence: CASSLTGGVNSPLHF. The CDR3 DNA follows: TGTGCCAGCAGCTTGACAGGGGGCGTTAATTCACCCCTCCACTTT.